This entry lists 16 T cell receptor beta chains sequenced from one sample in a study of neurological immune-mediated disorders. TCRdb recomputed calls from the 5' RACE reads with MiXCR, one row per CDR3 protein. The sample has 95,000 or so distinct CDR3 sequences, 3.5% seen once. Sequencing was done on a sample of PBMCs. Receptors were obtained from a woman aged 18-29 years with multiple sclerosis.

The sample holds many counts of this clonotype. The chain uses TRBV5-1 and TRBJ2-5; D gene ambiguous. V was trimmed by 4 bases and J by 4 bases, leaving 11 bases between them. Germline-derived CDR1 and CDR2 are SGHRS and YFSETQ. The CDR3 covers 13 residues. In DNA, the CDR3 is TGCGCCAGCAGCCAAACTCCGGGAGAGACCCAGTACTTC. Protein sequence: CASSQTPGETQYF. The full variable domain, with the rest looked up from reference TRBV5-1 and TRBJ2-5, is KAGVTQTPRYLIKTRGQQVTLSCSPISGHRSVSWYQQTPGQGLQFLFEYFSETQRNKGNFPGRFSGRQFSNSRSEMNVSTLELGDSALYLCASSQTPGETQYFGPGTRLLVL.

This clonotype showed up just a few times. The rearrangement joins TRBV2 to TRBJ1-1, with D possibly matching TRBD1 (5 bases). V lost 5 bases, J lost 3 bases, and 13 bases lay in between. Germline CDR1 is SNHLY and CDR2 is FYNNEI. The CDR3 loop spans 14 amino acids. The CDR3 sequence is CASSWDRAYTEAFF. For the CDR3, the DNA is TGTGCCAGCAGTTGGGACCGCGCGTACACTGAAGCTTTCTTT. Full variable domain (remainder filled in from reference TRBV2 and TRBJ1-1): EPEVTQTPSHQVTQMGQEVILRCVPISNHLYFYWYRQILGQKVEFLVSFYNNEISEKSEIFDDQFSVERPDGSNFTLKIRSTKLEDSAMYFCASSWDRAYTEAFFGQGTRLTVV.

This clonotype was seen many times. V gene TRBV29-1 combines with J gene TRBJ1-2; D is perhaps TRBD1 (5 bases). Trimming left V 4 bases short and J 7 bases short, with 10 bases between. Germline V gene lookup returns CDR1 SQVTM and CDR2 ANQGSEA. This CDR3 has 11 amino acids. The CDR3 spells CSVVVGAGYTF. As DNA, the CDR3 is TGCAGCGTTGTCGTCGGGGCTGGCTACACCTTC.

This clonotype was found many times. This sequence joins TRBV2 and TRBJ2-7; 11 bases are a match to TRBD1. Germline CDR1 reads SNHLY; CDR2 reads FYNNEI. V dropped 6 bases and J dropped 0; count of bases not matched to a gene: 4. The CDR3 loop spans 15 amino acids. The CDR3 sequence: CASRKDRGLSYEQYF. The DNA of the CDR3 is TGTGCCAGCAGGAAGGACAGGGGGCTCTCCTACGAGCAGTACTTC.

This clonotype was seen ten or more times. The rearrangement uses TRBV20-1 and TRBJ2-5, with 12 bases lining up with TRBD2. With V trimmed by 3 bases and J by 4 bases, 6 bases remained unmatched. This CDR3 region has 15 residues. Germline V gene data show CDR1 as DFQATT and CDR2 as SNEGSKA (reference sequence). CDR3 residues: CSARALAGGIETQYF. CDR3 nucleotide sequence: TGCAGTGCTAGGGCGCTAGCGGGGGGGATAGAGACCCAGTACTTC.

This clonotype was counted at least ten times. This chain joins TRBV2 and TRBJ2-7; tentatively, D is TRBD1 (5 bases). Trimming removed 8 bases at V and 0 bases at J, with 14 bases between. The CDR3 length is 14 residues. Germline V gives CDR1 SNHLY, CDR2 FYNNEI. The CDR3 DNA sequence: TGTGCCAGCGTCCATGACAGAGGCTCCTACGAGCAGTACTTC. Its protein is CASVHDRGSYEQYF.

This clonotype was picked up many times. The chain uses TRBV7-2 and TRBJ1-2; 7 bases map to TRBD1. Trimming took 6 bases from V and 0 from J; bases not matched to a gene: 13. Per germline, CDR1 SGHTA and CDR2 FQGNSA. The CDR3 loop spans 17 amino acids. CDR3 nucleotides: TGTGCCAGCAGGGACGCCCCGGGACAGAACGCTAACTATGGCTACACCTTC. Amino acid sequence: CASRDAPGQNANYGYTF.

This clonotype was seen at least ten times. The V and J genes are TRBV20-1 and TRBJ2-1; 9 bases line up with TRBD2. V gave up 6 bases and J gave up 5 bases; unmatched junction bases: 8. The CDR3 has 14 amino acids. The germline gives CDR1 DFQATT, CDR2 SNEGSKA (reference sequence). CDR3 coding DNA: TGCAGTGCGTCAACTAGCGGGTTCAACAATGAGCAGTTCTTC. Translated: CSASTSGFNNEQFF.

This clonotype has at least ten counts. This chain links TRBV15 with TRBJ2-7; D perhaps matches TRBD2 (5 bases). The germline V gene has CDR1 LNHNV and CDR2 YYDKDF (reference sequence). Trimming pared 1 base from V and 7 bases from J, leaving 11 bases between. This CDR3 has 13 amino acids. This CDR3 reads CATSRVGGLEQYF. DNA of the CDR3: TGTGCCACCAGCAGAGTAGGAGGCTTGGAGCAGTACTTC.

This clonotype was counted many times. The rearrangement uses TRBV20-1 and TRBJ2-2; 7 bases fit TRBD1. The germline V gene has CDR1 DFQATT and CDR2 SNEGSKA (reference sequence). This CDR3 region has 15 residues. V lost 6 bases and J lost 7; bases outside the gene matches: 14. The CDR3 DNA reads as TGCAGTGCAACTGAGGGGGCTGGTCAGGGCGGGGAGCTGTTTTTT. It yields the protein CSATEGAGQGGELFF.

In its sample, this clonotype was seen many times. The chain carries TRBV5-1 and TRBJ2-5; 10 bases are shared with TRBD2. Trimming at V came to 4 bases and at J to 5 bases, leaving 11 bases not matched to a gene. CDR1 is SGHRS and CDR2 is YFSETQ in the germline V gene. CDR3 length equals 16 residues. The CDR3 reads CASSQGPAGGPETQYF. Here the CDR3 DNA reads TGCGCCAGCAGCCAAGGTCCAGCGGGGGGGCCCGAGACCCAGTACTTC.

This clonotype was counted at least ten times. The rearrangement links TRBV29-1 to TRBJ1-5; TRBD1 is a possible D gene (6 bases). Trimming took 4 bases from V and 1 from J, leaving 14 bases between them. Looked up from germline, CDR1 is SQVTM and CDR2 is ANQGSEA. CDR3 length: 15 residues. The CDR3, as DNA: TGCAGCGTTGGGCAGGGGATGTCAAGCAATCAGCCCCAGCATTTT. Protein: CSVGQGMSSNQPQHF. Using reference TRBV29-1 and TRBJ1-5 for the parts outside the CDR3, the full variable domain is SAVISQKPSRDICQRGTSLTIQCQVDSQVTMMFWYRQQPGQSLTLIATANQGSEATYESGFVIDKFPISRPNLTFSTLTVSNMSPEDSSIYLCSVGQGMSSNQPQHFGDGTRLSIL.

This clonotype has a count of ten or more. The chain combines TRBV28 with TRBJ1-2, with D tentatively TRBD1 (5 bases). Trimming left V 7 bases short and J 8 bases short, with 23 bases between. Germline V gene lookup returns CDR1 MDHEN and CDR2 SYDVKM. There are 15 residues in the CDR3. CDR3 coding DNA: TGTGCCAGCACCATTCCTCGGACGGGACGGGGAGGCTACACCTTC. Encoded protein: CASTIPRTGRGGYTF.

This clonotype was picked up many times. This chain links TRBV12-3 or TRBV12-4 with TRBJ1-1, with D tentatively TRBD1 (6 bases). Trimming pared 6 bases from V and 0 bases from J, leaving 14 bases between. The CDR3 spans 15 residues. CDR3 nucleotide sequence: TGTGCCAGCAGCCCCGGGACATCCCTGAACACTGAAGCTTTCTTT. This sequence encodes CASSPGTSLNTEAFF.

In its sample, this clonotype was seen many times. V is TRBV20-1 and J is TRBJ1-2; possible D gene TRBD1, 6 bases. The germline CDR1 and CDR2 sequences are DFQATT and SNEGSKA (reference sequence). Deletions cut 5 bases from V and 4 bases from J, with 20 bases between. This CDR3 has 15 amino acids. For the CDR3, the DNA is TGCAGTGCTTGGCCGGGACAAGGAACCCCCTATGGCTACACCTTC. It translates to CSAWPGQGTPYGYTF.

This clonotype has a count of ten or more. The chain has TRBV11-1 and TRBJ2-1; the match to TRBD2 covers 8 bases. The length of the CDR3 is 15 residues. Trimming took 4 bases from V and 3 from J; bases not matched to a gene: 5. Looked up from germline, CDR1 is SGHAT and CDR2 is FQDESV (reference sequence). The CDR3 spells CASSYSGNHYNEQFF. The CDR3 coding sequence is TGTGCCAGCAGCTATAGCGGGAATCACTACAATGAGCAGTTCTTC.